This T cell receptor beta chain was sequenced in a study of neurological immune-mediated disorders. TCRdb re-called the 5' RACE reads through MiXCR, storing one row per CDR3 protein. The sample carries 65,000 to 80,000 distinct CDR3 sequences, about 15% recorded once. Regarding this clonotype: At one end, the junction sequence differs from germline, possibly due to a read error.

CDR1 SGHRS and CDR2 YFSETQ come from the germline V gene. The CDR3 consists of 15 residues. The specimen sequenced was PBMCs. The sequence was obtained from a woman in her 40s in good health. This chain joins TRBV5-1 and TRBJ2-2; TRBD1 might be the D (6 bases). CDR3 loop: CASSWTVPNTGELFF. The CDR3, as DNA: TGCGCCAGCAGTTGGACAGTACCGAACACCGGTGAGCTGTTTTTT.